The next 30 T cell receptor beta chains were all read from a single sample in a study of blood T cell repertoires in COVID-19. Sequencing used immunoSEQ multiplex PCR; TCRdb keeps in-frame clones, though not all of them. The sample records around 200,000 clones, over 75% being singletons. The specimen was PBMCs or T cells enriched from blood (not recorded which). Source of these receptors: a middle-aged woman with acute COVID-19.

This clone showed up just a few times. The CDR3 nucleotides read TGTGCCAGCAGACAGCAGGGAATTTGGGAGACCCAGTACTTC. Translated: CASRQQGIWETQYF. This chain uses TRBV27 with TRBJ2-5; tentative D call: TRBD1 (5 bases). The length of the CDR3 is 14 residues. Trimming removed 6 bases from V and 5 bases from J, with 16 bases in between. The germline gives CDR1 MNHEY, CDR2 SMNVEV (reference sequence).

The chain joins TRBV28 to TRBJ1-2; the match to TRBD1 covers 9 bases. There are 16 residues in the CDR3. The V gene end was trimmed by 11 bases and the J gene end by 6 bases; junction bases not matched to a gene: 19. Per germline, CDR1 MDHEN and CDR2 SYDVKM. The CDR3 sequence: CAGVSGQGGKYDGYTF. CDR3 sequence (DNA): TGTGCCGGCGTTTCGGGACAGGGCGGAAAATACGATGGCTACACCTTC.

The V call is TRBV28, the J call TRBJ1-6; TRBD1 matches at 7 bases. This CDR3 is built from 15 residues. CDR1 is MDHEN and CDR2 is SYDVKM in the germline V gene. The ends lost 7 bases at V and 4 bases at J; junction bases unmatched: 7. The CDR3 nucleotides read TGTGCCAGCATTGGCTCGACAGGGTATAATTCACCCCTCCACTTT. It is translated as CASIGSTGYNSPLHF.

The CDR3 is CASAGVYNEQFF. CDR3 DNA: TGTGCCTCGGCAGGGGTCTACAATGAGCAGTTCTTC. The rearrangement uses TRBV6-6 and TRBJ2-1; tentatively, D is TRBD1 (6 bases). Trimming cost V 11 bases and J 3 bases, with 11 bases left between them. This CDR3 is 12 amino acids long. The V gene's germline CDR1 is MNHNY and CDR2 SVGAGI (reference sequence).

This clone is termed medium-sized. This CDR3 is also generated by other DNA sequences in the sample. The rearrangement joins TRBV19 to TRBJ2-1, with 13 bases that match TRBD2. V trimming: 3 bases; J trimming: 5 bases; junction bases outside the gene matches: 1. Germline V gives CDR1 LNHDA, CDR2 SQIVND (reference sequence). This CDR3 is built from 15 residues. The CDR3 DNA is TGTGCCAGTAGTATCGGACTAGCGGGAGACAATGAGCAGTTCTTC. Protein: CASSIGLAGDNEQFF.

V usage is TRBV5-4 and J usage is TRBJ2-7; D unclear. The V end lost 1 base, the J end lost 5 bases, and 4 bases lay between the germline ends. The CDR3 totals 11 residues. CDR1 SGHNT and CDR2 YYREEE come from the germline V gene (reference sequence). In DNA, the CDR3 is TGTGCCAGCAGCTTGCTTGACGAGCAGTACTTC. Translated: CASSLLDEQYF.

The rearrangement links TRBV5-1 to TRBJ1-1; the match to TRBD1 covers 10 bases. The germline V gene has CDR1 SGHRS and CDR2 YFSETQ. This CDR3 is built from 14 residues. J lost 4 bases, V lost 0 bases, and 0 bases had no gene match. The chain's CDR3 is CASSLGTGGTEAFF. The CDR3 DNA reads as TGCGCCAGCAGCTTGGGGACAGGGGGCACTGAAGCTTTCTTT. The complete variable domain, with remaining parts taken from reference TRBV5-1 and TRBJ1-1, reads KAGVTQTPRYLIKTRGQQVTLSCSPISGHRSVSWYQQTPGQGLQFLFEYFSETQRNKGNFPGRFSGRQFSNSRSEMNVSTLELGDSALYLCASSLGTGGTEAFFGQGTRLTVV.

This chain connects TRBV7-2 to TRBJ2-6, with 8 bases that match TRBD1. With V trimmed by 1 base and J by 0 bases, 5 bases remained unmatched. The CDR3 has 18 amino acids. The germline gives CDR1 SGHTA, CDR2 FQGNSA. Here the CDR3 reads CASSLETGVPSGANVLTF. CDR3 DNA sequence: TGTGCCAGCAGCTTAGAGACAGGGGTCCCCTCTGGGGCCAACGTCCTGACTTTC.

For the CDR3, the DNA is TGTGCCAGCAGTCCCCTCGTGGGAGGCTATGGCTACACCTTC. It translates to CASSPLVGGYGYTF. The gene calls are TRBV27 and TRBJ1-2, with no clear D. Deletions cut 5 bases from V and 4 bases from J, with 14 bases between. This CDR3 is built from 14 residues. The germline V gene encodes CDR1 MNHEY and CDR2 SMNVEV (reference sequence).

The V call is TRBV5-8, the J call TRBJ2-3, with 11 bases matching TRBD1. J gave up 3 bases and V 4 bases, and 10 bases lay outside the gene matches. Germline V gene lookup returns CDR1 SGHTS and CDR2 YDEGEE. The CDR3 is 17 amino acids. The CDR3: CASSRKSGTGGTDTQYF. The DNA of the CDR3 is TGTGCCAGCAGCAGAAAATCCGGGACAGGGGGAACAGATACGCAGTATTTT.

This chain uses TRBV11-2 with TRBJ1-5; D perhaps matches TRBD1 (5 bases). The CDR3 is 15 residues long. V lost 0 bases, J lost 5 bases, and 11 bases lay in between. Germline lookup yields CDR1 SGHAT and CDR2 FQNNGV. This CDR3 reads CASSLDWGGDQPQHF. Written as DNA, the CDR3 is TGTGCCAGCAGCTTAGACTGGGGGGGAGATCAGCCCCAGCATTTT.

This rearrangement joins TRBV5-4 to TRBJ1-1; D uncertain. The germline gives CDR1 SGHNT, CDR2 YYREEE (reference sequence). The CDR3 consists of 15 residues. The ends were cut back, 0 bases at V and 5 bases at J, with 14 bases in the middle. The CDR3 coding sequence is TGTGCCAGCAGCTTGGCGGCCCGGGGAGGTACTGAAGCTTTCTTT. Translated, it gives CASSLAARGGTEAFF.

The rearrangement joins TRBV4-1 to TRBJ1-1; D remains ambiguous. Germline V gene lookup returns CDR1 MGHRA and CDR2 YSYEKL. Trimming removed 0 bases at V and 1 base at J, with 9 bases between. The CDR3 runs to 15 residues. CDR3 sequence: CASSQDEGKNTEAFF. DNA of the CDR3: TGCGCCAGCAGCCAAGACGAGGGAAAGAACACTGAAGCTTTCTTT.

The chain joins TRBV7-9 to TRBJ2-5; D gene ambiguous. In germline, CDR1 is SEHNR, CDR2 FQNEAQ (reference sequence). The CDR3 totals 15 residues. Trimming removed 5 bases at V and 3 bases at J, with 16 bases between. The CDR3 bases are TGTGCCAGCAGCCCCCCCGCCCCAGCGAAAGAGACCCAGTACTTC. The encoded protein is CASSPPAPAKETQYF.

This chain uses TRBV28 with TRBJ2-7; 9 bases line up with TRBD2. Germline CDR1 reads MDHEN; CDR2 reads SYDVKM. With V trimmed by 3 bases and J by 2 bases, 5 bases remained unmatched. The CDR3 is 15 amino acids. CDR3 sequence reads: CASSFGGRVPYEQYF. The CDR3 bases are TGTGCCAGCAGTTTCGGCGGGAGGGTCCCCTACGAGCAGTACTTC.

V gene TRBV7-9 combines with J gene TRBJ1-1; tentatively, D is TRBD1 (5 bases). Germline CDR1 and CDR2: SEHNR and FQNEAQ (reference sequence). V dropped 8 bases and J dropped 1 base, with 14 bases sitting between them. The CDR3 contains 14 residues. The CDR3 DNA reads TGTGCCAGCGGCTACCTGGGGGGGAACACTGAAGCTTTCTTT. Amino acid sequence: CASGYLGGNTEAFF.

This sequence joins TRBV21-1 and TRBJ2-4; no DNA check was done on the table's D call, TRBD1. TRBV21-1 is designated a pseudogene. The CDR3 totals 16 residues. The CDR3 nucleotides read TGTGCCAGCAGCAAAGATGACAGGGAAGCCAAAAACATTCAGTACTTC. This codes for CASSKDDREAKNIQYF.

The chain employs TRBV29-1 and TRBJ1-1; 7 bases line up with TRBD1. The CDR3 is 16 amino acids. V gave up 5 bases and J gave up 3 bases; unmatched junction bases: 15. Germline assignment: CDR1 SQVTM and CDR2 ANQGSEA. CDR3: CSVTRHLTGDYTEAFF. In DNA form, the CDR3 reads TGCAGCGTTACAAGACACCTAACAGGGGACTACACTGAAGCTTTCTTT.

This clone has only a few counts. This CDR3 is CASSLKGQGTPPQHF. The CDR3 nucleotides read TGTGCCAGCAGTTTAAAGGGACAGGGGACTCCGCCCCAGCATTTT. The chain links TRBV27 to TRBJ1-5; 10 positions match TRBD1. CDR1 and CDR2 (germline): MNHEY, SMNVEV (reference sequence). The J segment lost 9 bases and the V segment lost 2 bases, leaving 7 bases of the junction unmatched. The CDR3 loop spans 15 amino acids.

The rearrangement joins TRBV29-1 to TRBJ1-4, with a weak D call TRBD1 (6 bases). V was trimmed by 4 bases and J by 7 bases, leaving 16 bases between them. The CDR3 is 14 residues long. Germline CDR1 is SQVTM and CDR2 is ANQGSEA. The CDR3, as DNA: TGCAGCGTTGGGGAAGGGAGCAGGGGTGAAAAACTGTTTTTT. Its protein is CSVGEGSRGEKLFF.

This chain uses TRBV28 with TRBJ1-4; D is perhaps TRBD1 (6 bases). Germline-derived CDR1 and CDR2 are MDHEN and SYDVKM. Trimming took off 8 bases at V and 7 bases at J, with 20 bases between the two ends. This CDR3 has 15 residues. CDR3 sequence (DNA): TGTGCCAGCTCCCCCGTAGAACAGGGAAGTGAAAAACTGTTTTTT. This sequence encodes CASSPVEQGSEKLFF.

The chain uses TRBV6-2 or TRBV6-3 and TRBJ2-1, with 14 bases lining up with TRBD2. The germline gives CDR1 MNHEY, CDR2 SVGEGT. The CDR3 has 18 residues. J gave up 2 bases and V 5 bases, and 8 bases lay outside the gene matches. CDR3 in DNA: TGTGCCAGCAGTGGCCTGGGACTAGCGGGAGCAACCTACAATGAGCAGTTCTTC. Its translation is CASSGLGLAGATYNEQFF.

This rearrangement joins TRBV7-3 to TRBJ2-1; D perhaps matches TRBD2 (7 bases). Germline CDR1 SGHTA, CDR2 FQGTGA. The V end was cut by 2 bases, the J end by 6 bases, with 26 bases between. This CDR3 has 19 residues. This CDR3 is CASSLRGRELRSFGNEQFF. CDR3 DNA: TGTGCCAGCAGCTTACGGGGGCGGGAGCTAAGATCCTTCGGCAATGAGCAGTTCTTC.

This clone was observed a handful of times. This chain connects TRBV28 to TRBJ1-1, with D possibly TRBD1 on 6 matching bases. This CDR3 has 14 amino acids. The germline V gene encodes CDR1 MDHEN and CDR2 SYDVKM. V lost 3 bases and J lost 4, with 12 bases in between. The CDR3 protein is CASSFQGSRTEAFF. CDR3 in DNA: TGTGCCAGCAGTTTTCAGGGGAGTCGCACTGAAGCTTTCTTT.

The rearrangement uses TRBV18 and TRBJ2-2; D gene uncertain. The CDR3 totals 17 residues. Trimming removed 3 bases from V and 5 bases from J, with 19 bases in between. The germline V gene has CDR1 KGHSH and CDR2 LQKENI. DNA for the CDR3: TGTGCCAGCTCACCTCATACCCTCGGTCCATCTACCGGGGAGCTGTTTTTT. Its protein product is CASSPHTLGPSTGELFF.

The chain has TRBV10-3 and TRBJ2-3; TRBD2 matches at 7 bases. The CDR3 totals 16 residues. Germline V CDR1 and CDR2: ENHRY, SYGVKD. V shed 4 bases and J 5 bases; nucleotides not matched to a gene: 12. The CDR3: CAISVKGRGTGDTQYF. The CDR3 bases are TGTGCCATCAGTGTTAAGGGGAGGGGAACGGGAGATACGCAGTATTTT.

V and J are TRBV20-1 and TRBJ2-2, with TRBD1 matching over 8 bases. V lost 3 bases to trimming and J lost 5 bases; unmatched junction nucleotides: 2. Per the germline V gene, CDR1 is DFQATT and CDR2 is SNEGSKA (reference sequence). The CDR3 extends over 13 amino acids. CDR3 in DNA: TGCAGTGCTAGTAGGACAGGGACCGGGGAGCTGTTTTTT. Protein: CSASRTGTGELFF.

The chain carries TRBV19 and TRBJ1-2; 11 nucleotides align to TRBD1. Germline CDR1 is LNHDA and CDR2 is SQIVND (reference sequence). The CDR3 contains 16 residues. The V segment lost 7 bases and the J segment 3 bases; nucleotides outside the gene matches: 10. The CDR3 here is CASISGTGGPDYGYTF. In DNA, the CDR3 is TGTGCCAGTATCTCCGGGACAGGGGGTCCCGACTATGGCTACACCTTC.

The rearrangement joins TRBV29-1 to TRBJ2-3; the D gene is possibly TRBD2 (5 bases). CDR3 length equals 16 residues. V was trimmed by 4 bases and J by 2 bases, leaving 19 bases between them. Germline values: CDR1 SQVTM, CDR2 ANQGSEA. The CDR3 protein is CSVGGLSASVTDTQYF. The DNA for the CDR3 is TGCAGCGTTGGAGGGCTCTCGGCTTCCGTCACAGATACGCAGTATTTT.

A few counts support this clone. The chain joins TRBV28 to TRBJ1-6; 8 nucleotides match TRBD1. Unmatched junction bases numbered 8, after V lost 6 bases and J lost 7 bases. The germline V gene has CDR1 MDHEN and CDR2 SYDVKM. The CDR3 is 15 amino acids. Here the CDR3 DNA reads TGTGCCAGCAGCCCGGCAGGGGGCTTCAATTCACCCCTCCACTTT. Protein sequence: CASSPAGGFNSPLHF. Complete variable domain (other parts from reference TRBV28 and TRBJ1-6): DVKVTQSSRYLVKRTGEKVFLECVQDMDHENMFWYRQDPGLGLRLIYFSYDVKMKEKGDIPEGYSVSREKKERFSLILESASTNQTSMYLCASSPAGGFNSPLHFGNGTRLTVT.